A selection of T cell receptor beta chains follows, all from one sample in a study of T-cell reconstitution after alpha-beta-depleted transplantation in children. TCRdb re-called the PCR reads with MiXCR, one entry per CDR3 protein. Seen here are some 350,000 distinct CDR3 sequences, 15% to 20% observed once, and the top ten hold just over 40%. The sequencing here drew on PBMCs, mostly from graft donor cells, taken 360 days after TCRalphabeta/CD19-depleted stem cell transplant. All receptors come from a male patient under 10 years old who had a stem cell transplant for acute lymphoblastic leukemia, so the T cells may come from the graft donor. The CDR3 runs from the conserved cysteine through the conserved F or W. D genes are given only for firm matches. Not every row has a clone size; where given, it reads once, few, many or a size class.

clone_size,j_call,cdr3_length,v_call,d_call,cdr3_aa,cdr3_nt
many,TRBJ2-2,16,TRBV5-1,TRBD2,CASSLASGSVTGELFF,TGCGCCAGCAGCTTAGCTAGCGGGAGTGTCACCGGGGAGCTGTTTTTT
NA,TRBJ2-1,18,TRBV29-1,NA,CSVEGDLRGGELGNEQFF,TGCAGCGTTGAAGGGGACCTCCGCGGAGGCGAGTTGGGCAATGAGCAGTTCTTC
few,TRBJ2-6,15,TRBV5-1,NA,CASSLSGFGANVLTF,TGCGCCAGCAGCTTGAGCGGATTTGGGGCCAACGTCCTGACTTTC
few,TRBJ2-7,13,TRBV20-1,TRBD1,CSATGTGKNEQYF,TGCAGTGCTACCGGGACAGGGAAGAACGAGCAGTACTTC
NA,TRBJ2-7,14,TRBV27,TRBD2,CASSHQREAYEQYF,TGTGCCAGCAGTCACCAGCGGGAGGCCTACGAGCAGTACTTC
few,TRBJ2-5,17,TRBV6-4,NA,CASSPPPLLNTGETQYF,TGTGCCAGCAGTCCCCCCCCCCTACTAAATACGGGGGAGACCCAGTACTTC
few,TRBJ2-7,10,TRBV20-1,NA,CSASVYEQYF,TGCAGTGCCTCTGTGTACGAGCAGTACTTC
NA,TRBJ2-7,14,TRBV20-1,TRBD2,CSARARDYSYEQYF,TGCAGTGCTAGAGCGAGGGACTACTCCTACGAGCAGTACTTC
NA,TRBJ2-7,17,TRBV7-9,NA,CASSLGVSRRDLYEQYF,TGTGCCAGCAGCTTAGGAGTTTCCAGGCGTGACCTATACGAGCAGTACTTC
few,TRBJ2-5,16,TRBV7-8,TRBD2,CASSPGLAGVRETQYF,TGTGCCAGCAGCCCCGGACTAGCGGGAGTAAGAGAGACCCAGTACTTC
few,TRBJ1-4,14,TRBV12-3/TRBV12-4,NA,CASSFGSSGEKLFF,TGTGCCAGCAGTTTTGGCTCGTCAGGTGAAAAACTGTTTTTT
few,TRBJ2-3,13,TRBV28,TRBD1,CASWDRNTDTQYF,TGTGCCAGCTGGGACAGGAACACAGATACGCAGTATTTT
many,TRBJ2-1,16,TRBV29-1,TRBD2,CSVEFTTSGIYNEQFF,TGCAGCGTTGAATTTACGACTAGCGGGATCTACAATGAGCAGTTCTTC
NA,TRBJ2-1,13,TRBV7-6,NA,CASSSGPLGEQFF,TGTGCCAGCAGCTCAGGACCTTTGGGTGAGCAGTTCTTC
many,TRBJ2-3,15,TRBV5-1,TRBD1,CASSLGQAYTDTQYF,TGCGCCAGCAGCCTCGGACAGGCGTACACAGATACGCAGTATTTT
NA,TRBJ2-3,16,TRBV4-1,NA,CAVSQGTGGYTDTQYF,TGCGCCGTCAGCCAAGGGACTGGGGGCTACACAGATACGCAGTATTTT
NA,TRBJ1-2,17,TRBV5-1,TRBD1,CASSLAGTGSPPYGYTF,TGCGCCAGCAGCTTGGCCGGGACAGGGTCTCCCCCTTATGGCTACACCTTC
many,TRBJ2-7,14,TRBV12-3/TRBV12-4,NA,CASSLALSSYEQYF,TGTGCCAGCAGTTTAGCACTCAGCTCCTACGAGCAGTACTTC
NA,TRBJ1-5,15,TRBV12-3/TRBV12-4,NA,CASSGLGGRRQPQHF,TGTGCCAGCAGTGGTTTGGGGGGGAGAAGACAGCCCCAGCATTTT
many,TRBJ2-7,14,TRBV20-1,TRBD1,CSARSRTGAGEQYF,TGCAGTGCTAGATCAAGGACAGGGGCGGGCGAGCAGTACTTC
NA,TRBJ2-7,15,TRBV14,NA,CASSPLGRFSYEQYF,TGTGCCAGCAGCCCCCTCGGGAGATTCTCCTACGAGCAGTACTTC
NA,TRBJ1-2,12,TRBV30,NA,CAWKGNPGGYTF,TGTGCCTGGAAAGGCAATCCGGGAGGCTACACCTTC
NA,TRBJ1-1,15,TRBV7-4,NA,CASRLAQRGRAEAFF,TGTGCCAGCAGATTAGCGCAGAGGGGGAGGGCTGAAGCTTTCTTT
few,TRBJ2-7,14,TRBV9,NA,CASSVAVGAYEQYF,TGTGCCAGCAGCGTAGCTGTTGGTGCCTACGAGCAGTACTTC
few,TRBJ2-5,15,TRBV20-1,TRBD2,CSAYASGRAKETQYF,TGCAGTGCGTATGCTAGCGGGAGGGCCAAAGAGACCCAGTACTTC
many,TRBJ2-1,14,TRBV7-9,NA,CASSLRGQTDSQFF,TGTGCCAGCAGCTTGAGAGGACAGACCGACTCTCAGTTCTTC
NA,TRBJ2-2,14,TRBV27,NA,CASAHGGYTGELFF,TGTGCCAGCGCCCATGGGGGTTACACCGGGGAGCTGTTTTTT
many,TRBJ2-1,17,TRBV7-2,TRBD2,CASSRISGSGSYNEQFF,TGTGCCAGCAGCCGGATTAGCGGGAGCGGCTCCTACAATGAGCAGTTCTTC
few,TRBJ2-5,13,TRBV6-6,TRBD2,CASTLAGPETQYF,TGTGCCAGCACTCTAGCGGGACCTGAGACCCAGTACTTC
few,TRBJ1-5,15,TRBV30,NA,CAWSRWGEGNQPQHF,TGTGCCTGGAGTAGGTGGGGAGAAGGCAATCAGCCCCAGCATTTT
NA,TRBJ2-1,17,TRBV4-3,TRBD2,CASSPTSGISSYNEQFF,TGCGCCAGCAGCCCGACTAGCGGGATCAGCTCCTACAATGAGCAGTTCTTC
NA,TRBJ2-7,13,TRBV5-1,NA,CASSSPGQRSKYF,TGCGCCAGCAGCTCTCCCGGACAGAGGTCCAAGTACTTC